These T cell receptor beta chains were read from a single sample in a study of PD-1 blockade in classical Hodgkin lymphoma. TCRdb keeps only in-frame clones here, not all; method: immunoSEQ multiplex PCR. The data contain some 13,000 clones, about 88% of them singletons. Sequenced material: peripheral blood mononuclear cells (PBMCs), taken at baseline. The receptors come from a human donor with classical Hodgkin lymphoma. Each CDR3 is given with its conserved first and last residue. The order of the fields is D gene, clone size, J gene, V gene, CDR3 length, CDR3 protein, CDR3 DNA. A D gene is named only where the DNA matches it firmly. The size of a clone is reported for some rows only, either as once, few or many, or as a class for expanded clones.

TRBD2 | NA | TRBJ2-1 | TRBV7-9 | 14 | CASSFAGGPDEQFF | TGTGCCAGCAGCTTCGCGGGGGGGCCAGATGAGCAGTTCTTC
NA | NA | TRBJ1-4 | TRBV28 | 13 | CASSSAGVEKLFF | TGTGCCAGCAGTTCGGCAGGGGTTGAAAAACTGTTTTTT
NA | NA | TRBJ2-7 | TRBV9 | 14 | CASSPLGTSYEQYF | TGTGCCAGCAGCCCCCTGGGGACTTCCTACGAGCAGTACTTC
TRBD1 | NA | TRBJ2-1 | TRBV7-3 | 15 | CASSKQGAYLNEQFF | TGTGCCAGCAGCAAACAGGGGGCATACCTCAATGAGCAGTTCTTC
TRBD2 | NA | TRBJ2-3 | TRBV10-3 | 16 | CAISDPTSGNSDTQYF | TGTGCCATCAGTGATCCTACTAGCGGGAACTCAGATACGCAGTATTTT
NA | few | TRBJ2-5 | TRBV18 | 11 | CASSPGETQYF | TGTGCCAGCTCACCGGGCGAGACCCAGTACTTC
NA | NA | TRBJ2-7 | TRBV2 | 14 | CASSVIDSSYEQYF | TGTGCCAGCAGTGTCATAGACAGCTCCTACGAGCAGTACTTC
NA | NA | TRBJ1-3 | TRBV9 | 16 | CASSVGAGGSGNTIYF | TGTGCCAGCAGCGTAGGGGCTGGCGGGTCTGGAAACACCATATATTTT
NA | NA | TRBJ2-7 | TRBV30 | 12 | CAWSEASPFQYF | TGTGCCTGGAGTGAGGCGTCCCCCTTCCAGTACTTC
TRBD1 | NA | TRBJ2-7 | TRBV5-4 | 14 | CASSQGQASYEQYF | TGTGCCAGCAGCCAGGGACAGGCCTCCTACGAGCAGTACTTC
TRBD2 | NA | TRBJ2-2 | TRBV7-8 | 16 | CASSPRLAGTAGELFF | TGTGCCAGCAGCCCACGACTAGCGGGAACTGCCGGGGAGCTGTTTTTT